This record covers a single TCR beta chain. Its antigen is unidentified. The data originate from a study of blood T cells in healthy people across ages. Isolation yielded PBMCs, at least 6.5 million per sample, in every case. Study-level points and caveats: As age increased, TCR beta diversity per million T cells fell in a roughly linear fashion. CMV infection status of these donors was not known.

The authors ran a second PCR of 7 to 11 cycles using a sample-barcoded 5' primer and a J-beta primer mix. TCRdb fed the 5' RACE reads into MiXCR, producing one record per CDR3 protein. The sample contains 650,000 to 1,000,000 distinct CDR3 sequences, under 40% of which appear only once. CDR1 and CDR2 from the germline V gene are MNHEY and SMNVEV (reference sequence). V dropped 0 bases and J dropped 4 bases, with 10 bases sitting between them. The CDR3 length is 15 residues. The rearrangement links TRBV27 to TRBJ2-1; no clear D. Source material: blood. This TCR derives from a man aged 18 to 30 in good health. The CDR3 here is CASSLSSRSYNEQFF. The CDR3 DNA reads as TGTGCCAGCAGTTTATCTTCGCGCTCTTACAATGAGCAGTTCTTC.